The present T cell receptor (beta chain) was sequenced within a study of blood T cell repertoires in COVID-19. Study at large: The United States, Italy and Spain supplied acute and convalescent COVID-19 samples. PBMCs, B-cell-depleted T cells, or T cells provided the cDNA or gDNA that made up the material.

Profiled with immunoSEQ multiplex PCR; TCRdb holds only in-frame clones, not every one. This table has fewer than 200,000 clones, over 80% appearing once. CDR3 length: 15 amino acids. V shed 4 bases, J shed 4 bases, and the junction held 4 bases outside the gene matches. Looked up from germline, CDR1 is SGDLS and CDR2 is YYNGEE. This sequence joins TRBV9 and TRBJ2-1, with TRBD2 matching over 11 bases. The sequencing input was peripheral blood. The TCR comes from a woman in her fifties or sixties with acute or convalescent COVID-19. CDR3 nucleotides: TGTGCCAGCAGCACCACTAGCGGGGGTTACAATGAGCAGTTCTTC. This gives the protein CASSTTSGGYNEQFF.